This T cell receptor (beta chain) was recovered during a study of molecular identifiers for immune sequencing clone quantification (dated by TCRdb to 2017 to 2018). For the wider study: For a replicate experiment, the RNA from either approximately 20,000 or 100,000 naive CD8 T cells was divided into five aliquots, and four of those aliquots went on to sequencing. This methods study used CD8 T cells to benchmark TCR RNA copy counting and molecular-identifier clustering-based TCR repertoire sequencing (MIDCIRS). The research as a whole found: Even against a background of 850,000 to 1,000,000 naive CD8 T cells, spiked-in Jurkat TCR RNA amounting to a single cell's worth was reported to be detectable. Spiked-in Jurkat TCR RNA (roughly 10 copies' worth), which is not part of the donor repertoire, was contained in the naive libraries. When barcode sub-clustering was left out, chimeric consensus sequences inflated TCR diversity, with chimeras reaching as high as 47%. The sizes of highly expanded clones could end up underestimated when identical TCR molecules share a barcode. In CMV-specific effector cells, over 97% of molecules were held by clones above 20 RNA copies, whereas under 1% of molecules were held by such clones in naive cells. Modeling estimated 2.5 to 3 recovered TCR RNA copies per cell, compared with about 10 by digital PCR, which implies about 32% capture efficiency.

Libraries of naive CD8 T cells were built from approximately 20,000 to 1,000,000 sorted cells, with 10%, 30% or 50% of the purified RNA used. Naive CD8 T cells, defined as CD8+CD4-CCR7+CD45RA+, were FACS-sorted into RLT Plus buffer on a BD FACSAria II. Detection sensitivity was tested by spiking Jurkat RNA equal to fewer than twelve TCR copies' worth into samples containing roughly 17,000-1,100,000 naive CD8 T cells. Enrichment of CD8 T cells was performed with RosetteSep CD8+ T Cell Enrichment Cocktail and Ficoll-Paque, after which ACK red cell lysis was carried out. Based on the germline V gene (reference sequence), the CDR1 and CDR2 sequences are GTSNPN and SVGIG. V trim: 2 bases; J trim: 2 bases; unmatched bases: 9. Inclusive of the bounding cysteine and phenylalanine, the CDR3 is 15 residues long. The DNA shown is the 45-base CDR3, in frame from base 1. Libraries were constructed by PCR. TCRdb shows the sequencer as NextSeq 500. Bulk TCR libraries were prepared as previously described, using TCR primers listed in Table S5. Total RNA was purified with the Qiagen AllPrep DNA/RNA kit. Reads from multiple sequencing runs of the same library were pooled before analysis. Regarding the original processing steps: Reads were retained only if the reads had an exact TCR constant sequence, and the retained reads were trimmed to 150 nt and grouped according to their 12-nt molecular barcodes. Within each barcode group, reads were sub-clustered at a 15% Levenshtein threshold, and quality-weighted consensus sequences were built per RNA molecule. Non-functional sequences were excluded, and lower-count sequences lying one edit away from another sequence were also excluded. Based on fitting two negative binomial distributions, any barcode sub-cluster with under 20% of the maximum read count was discarded. Using fastp trimming at Q25 and MiXCR clonotype assembly, TCRdb reanalyzed the public sequencing data and kept in-frame beta chains. Rows with one shared CDR3 protein collapse into an entry with the most common genes and DNA. The V and J calls shown here were made by TCRdb, not taken from the authors' results. Recorded for this sample are 75,000 to 95,000 distinct CDR3 sequences; about 23% of them occurred a single time. Clones ranked in the top ten supply 0.78% of the sample.

This clonotype has at least ten counts. It lacks a known antigen. It has no much larger one-base neighbor in the sample; base qualities were not kept. This TCR was sampled from a human donor in good health. Some libraries in this study had Jurkat cell RNA spiked in. The chain is assembled from TRBV30 and TRBJ2-7; 7 bases in between match TRBD2. The sequenced sample consisted of naive CD8+ T cells from blood, with Jurkat cell RNA spiked in. This specimen's cell subset or site label, per the study, means: FACS-sorted CD8+CD4-CCR7+CD45RA+ naive T cells. The CDR3 region reads CAWSTSSGDAYEQYF. In nucleotide form, the sequence is TGTGCCTGGAGTACTTCCAGCGGGGACGCCTACGAGCAGTACTTC.